The clone carrying this T cell receptor beta chain was recorded once. The antigen is undetermined. The CDR3 covers 15 residues. After removal of 5 bases from V and 2 bases from J, the junction contained 9 bases not matched to a gene. Germline CDR1 is SGHNT and CDR2 is YYREEE (reference sequence). The data belong to a study of Ad26.COV2.S vaccination and SARS-CoV-2 variants. The protocol was immunoSEQ multiplex PCR, while the TCRdb copy is restricted to in-frame clones and leaves out a portion. The sample carries fewer than 400,000 clones, 70% to 90% recorded once. Treatment of the sample: about 20 received Ad26.COV2.S at low or high dose, single or two shots; about 5 received placebo; per-sample allocation not given. The study sampled participants on day 63 after the first vaccine or placebo injection. Cohort 1b enrolled adults aged 18-55 years in Boston. Study-level results: From the TCR breadth and depth analyses, total T cell responses may have been underestimated. Reportedly, spike-specific CD8+ and CD4+ T cell responses achieved substantial breadth once vaccination had taken place. Similar non-spike TCR breadth was seen in vaccine and placebo recipients.

The chain joins TRBV5-4 to TRBJ1-1; 7 bases are a match to TRBD1. The sequences come from peripheral blood, collected in a trial of Ad26.COV2.S vaccine versus placebo. This clonotype originated in a person aged 18-65 years who received the Ad26.COV2.S COVID-19 vaccine or a placebo. The CDR3 spells CASRRDSNINTEAFF. In nucleotides, the CDR3 is TGTGCCAGCAGAAGGGACAGCAACATAAACACTGAAGCTTTCTTT.